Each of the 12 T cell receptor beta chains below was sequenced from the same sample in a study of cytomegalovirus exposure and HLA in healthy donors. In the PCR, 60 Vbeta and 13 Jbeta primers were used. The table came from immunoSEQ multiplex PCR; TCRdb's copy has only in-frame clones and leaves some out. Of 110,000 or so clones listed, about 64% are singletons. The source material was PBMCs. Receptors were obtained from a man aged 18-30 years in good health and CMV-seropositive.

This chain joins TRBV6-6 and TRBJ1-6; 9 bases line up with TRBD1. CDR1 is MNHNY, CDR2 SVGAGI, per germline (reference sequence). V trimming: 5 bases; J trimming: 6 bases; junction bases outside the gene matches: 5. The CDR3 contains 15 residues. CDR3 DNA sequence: TGTGCCAGCAGTATGCCGGGACAGGGTAATTCACCCCTCCACTTT. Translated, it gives CASSMPGQGNSPLHF.

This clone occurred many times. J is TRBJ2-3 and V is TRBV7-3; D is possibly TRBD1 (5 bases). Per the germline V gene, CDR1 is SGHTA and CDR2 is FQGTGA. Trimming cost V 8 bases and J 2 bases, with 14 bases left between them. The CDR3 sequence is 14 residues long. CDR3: CASQKGASTDTQYF. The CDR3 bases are TGTGCCAGCCAAAAAGGGGCTTCCACAGATACGCAGTATTTT.

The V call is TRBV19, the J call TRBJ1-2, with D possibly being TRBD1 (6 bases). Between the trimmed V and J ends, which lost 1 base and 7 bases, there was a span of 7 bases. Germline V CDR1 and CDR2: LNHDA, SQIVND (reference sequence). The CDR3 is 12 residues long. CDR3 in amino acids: CASSIATGGYTF. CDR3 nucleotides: TGTGCCAGTAGTATAGCGACAGGTGGCTACACCTTC. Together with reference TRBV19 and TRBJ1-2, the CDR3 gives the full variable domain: DGGITQSPKYLFRKEGQNVTLSCEQNLNHDAMYWYRQDPGQGLRLIYYSQIVNDFQKGDIAEGYSVSREKKESFPLTVTSAQKNPTAFYLCASSIATGGYTFGSGTRLTVV.

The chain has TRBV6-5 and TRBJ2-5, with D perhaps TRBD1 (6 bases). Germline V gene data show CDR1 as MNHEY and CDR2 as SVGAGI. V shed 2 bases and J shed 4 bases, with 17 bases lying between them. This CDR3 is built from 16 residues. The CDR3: CASSYVLGGGRETQYF. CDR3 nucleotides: TGTGCCAGCAGTTACGTGCTGGGTGGGGGCCGAGAGACCCAGTACTTC.

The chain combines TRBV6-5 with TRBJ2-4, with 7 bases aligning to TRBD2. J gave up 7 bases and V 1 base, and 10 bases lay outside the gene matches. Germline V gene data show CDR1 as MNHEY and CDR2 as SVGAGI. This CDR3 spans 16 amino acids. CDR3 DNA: TGTGCCAGCAGTTACTTCGTGTGGGGGGGGAAGAACATTCAGTACTTC. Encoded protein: CASSYFVWGGKNIQYF.

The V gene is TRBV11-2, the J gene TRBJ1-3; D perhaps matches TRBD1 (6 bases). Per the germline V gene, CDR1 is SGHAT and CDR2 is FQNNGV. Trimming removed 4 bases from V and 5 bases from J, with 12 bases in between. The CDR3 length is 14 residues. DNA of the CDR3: TGTGCCAGCAGCTCGATCGGGGGGCGAAACACCATATATTTT. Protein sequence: CASSSIGGRNTIYF.

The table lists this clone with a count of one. The CDR3 DNA reads TGTGCCAGCTCACCACTAATCTTGGGACAGATGATTTATGGCTACACCTTC. As protein: CASSPLILGQMIYGYTF. The J gene is TRBJ1-2, the V gene TRBV18, with TRBD1 identical over 7 bases. The V and J ends lost 1 base and 5 bases, in that order; junction bases with no gene match: 13. The germline V gene encodes CDR1 KGHSH and CDR2 LQKENI. The CDR3 sequence is 17 residues long.

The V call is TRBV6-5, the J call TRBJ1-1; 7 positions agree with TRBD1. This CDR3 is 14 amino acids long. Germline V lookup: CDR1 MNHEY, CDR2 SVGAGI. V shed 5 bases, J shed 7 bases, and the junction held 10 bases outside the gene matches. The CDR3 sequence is CASSHRGQQREAFF. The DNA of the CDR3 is TGTGCCAGCAGTCACCGGGGACAGCAGCGTGAAGCTTTCTTT.

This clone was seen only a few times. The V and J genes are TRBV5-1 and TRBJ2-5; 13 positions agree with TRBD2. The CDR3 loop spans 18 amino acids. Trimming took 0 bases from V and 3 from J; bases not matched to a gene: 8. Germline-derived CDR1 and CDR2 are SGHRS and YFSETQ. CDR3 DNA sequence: TGCGCCAGCAGCTTGGAACTTAAGGGACTAGCGGGGAAAGAGACCCAGTACTTC. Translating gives CASSLELKGLAGKETQYF.

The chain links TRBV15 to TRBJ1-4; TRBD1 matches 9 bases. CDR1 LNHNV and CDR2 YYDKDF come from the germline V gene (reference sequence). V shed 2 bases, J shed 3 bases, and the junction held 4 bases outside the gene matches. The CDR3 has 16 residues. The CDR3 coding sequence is TGTGCCACCAGCAGACCCAGACAGGGGGCTAATGAAAAACTGTTTTTT. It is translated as CATSRPRQGANEKLFF.

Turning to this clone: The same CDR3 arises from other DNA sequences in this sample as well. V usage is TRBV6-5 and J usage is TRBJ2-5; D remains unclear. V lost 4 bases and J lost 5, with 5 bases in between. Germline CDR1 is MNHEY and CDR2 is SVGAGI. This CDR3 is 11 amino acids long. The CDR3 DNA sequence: TGTGCCAGCAGTTCACGGGAGACCCAGTACTTC. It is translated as CASSSRETQYF.

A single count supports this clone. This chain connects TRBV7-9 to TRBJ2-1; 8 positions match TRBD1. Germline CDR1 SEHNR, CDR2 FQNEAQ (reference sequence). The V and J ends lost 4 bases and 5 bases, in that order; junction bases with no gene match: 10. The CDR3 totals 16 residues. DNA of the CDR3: TGTGCCAGCAGCTCCCCCCTGGACAGGGATGACAATGAGCAGTTCTTC. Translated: CASSSPLDRDDNEQFF.